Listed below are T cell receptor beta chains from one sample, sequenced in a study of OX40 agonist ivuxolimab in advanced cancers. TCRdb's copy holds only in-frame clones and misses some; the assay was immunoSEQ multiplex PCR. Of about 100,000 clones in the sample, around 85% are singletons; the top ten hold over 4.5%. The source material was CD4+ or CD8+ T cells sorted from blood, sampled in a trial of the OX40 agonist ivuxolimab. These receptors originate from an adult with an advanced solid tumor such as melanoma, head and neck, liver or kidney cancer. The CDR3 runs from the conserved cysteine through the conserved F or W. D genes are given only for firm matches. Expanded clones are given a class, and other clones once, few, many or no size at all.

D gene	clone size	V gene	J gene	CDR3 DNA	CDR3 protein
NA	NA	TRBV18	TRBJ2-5	TGTGCCAGCTCACCACCGGTACAACAAGAGACCCAGTACTTC	CASSPPVQQETQYF
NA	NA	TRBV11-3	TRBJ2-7	TGTGCCAGCAGCTCCAGGCAGTACTTC	CASSSRQYF
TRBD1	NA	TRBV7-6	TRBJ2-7	TGTGCCAGCAGCCCGGGGACAGGGGACTACGAGCAGTACTTC	CASSPGTGDYEQYF
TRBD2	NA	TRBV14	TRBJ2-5	TGTGCCAGCAGCTCCACTAGCGGGGGGACCCAGTACTTC	CASSSTSGGTQYF
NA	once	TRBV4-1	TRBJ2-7	TGCGCCAGCAGCCAAGGCTCCGGGGCCCCCTTCTCCTACGAGCAGTACTTC	CASSQGSGAPFSYEQYF
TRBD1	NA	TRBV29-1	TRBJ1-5	TGCAGCGTTCTCGTAGTCGGGACAGGGGGCCAGCCCCAGCATTTT	CSVLVVGTGGQPQHF
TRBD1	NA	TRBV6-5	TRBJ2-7	TGTGCCAGCAGGGGGACAGGGCCGCCTTACGAGCAGTACTTC	CASRGTGPPYEQYF
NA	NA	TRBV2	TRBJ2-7	TGTGCCAGCACCCAACGACAGGTGATGCACTACGAGCAGTACTTC	CASTQRQVMHYEQYF
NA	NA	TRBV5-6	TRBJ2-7	TGTGCCAGCAGCCGGGTCGGGGCCCCGTTTTCCTACGAGCAGTACTTC	CASSRVGAPFSYEQYF
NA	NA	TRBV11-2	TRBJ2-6	TGTGCCAGCAGCTTACGTGGGGCCAACGTCCTGACTTTC	CASSLRGANVLTF
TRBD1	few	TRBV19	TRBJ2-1	TGTGCCAGTAGTCTCGGGACAGGGGTAGTGAATGAGCAGTTCTTC	CASSLGTGVVNEQFF
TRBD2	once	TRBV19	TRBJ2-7	TGTGCCAGTAGTATTGCCTTGACTAGCGGGAGTCACGAGCAGTACTTC	CASSIALTSGSHEQYF
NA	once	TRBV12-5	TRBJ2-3	TGTGCTAGTGGTTCCCAGGACCTGACAGATACGCAGTATTTT	CASGSQDLTDTQYF
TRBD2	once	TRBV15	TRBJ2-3	TGTGCCACCAGCAGAGAGTTAGCGGGAGGTATTACAGATACGCAGTATTTT	CATSRELAGGITDTQYF
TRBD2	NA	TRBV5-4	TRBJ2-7	TGTGCCAGCAGCTTAGCGGGAGTATCCTACGAGCAGTACTTC	CASSLAGVSYEQYF
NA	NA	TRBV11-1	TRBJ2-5	TGTGCCAGCAGCTTGCGGGAAGGAGAGACCCAGTACTTC	CASSLREGETQYF
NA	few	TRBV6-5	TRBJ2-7	TGTGCCAGCAGTTACTCGTTAGGGGGGAGCTCCTACGAGCAGTACTTC	CASSYSLGGSSYEQYF
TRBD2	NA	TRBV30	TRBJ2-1	TGTGCCTGGAGTGTTCTAGCGGGAGGGGGAGAGCAGTTCTTC	CAWSVLAGGGEQFF
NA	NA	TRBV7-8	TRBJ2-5	TGTGCCAGTTTACCCCCCCTCCGGTTTCGCAAAGGGACCCAGTACTTC	CASLPPLRFRKGTQYF
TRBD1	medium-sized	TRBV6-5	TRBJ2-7	TGTGCCAGCCGGCAGGACAGGCAAAAAGGAGGGCAGTACTTC	CASRQDRQKGGQYF
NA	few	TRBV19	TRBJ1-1	TGTGCCAGTAGCGAGGGGATATCGGCTTTCTTT	CASSEGISAFF
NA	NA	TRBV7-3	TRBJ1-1	TGTGCCAGCAGCTTATTATCGGGGCAAGGAGCTTTCTTT	CASSLLSGQGAFF
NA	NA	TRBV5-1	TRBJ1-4	TGCGCCAGCAGCTTTTCCGGTGGTGAAAAACTGTTTTTT	CASSFSGGEKLFF
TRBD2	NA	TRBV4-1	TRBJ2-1	TGCGCCAGCAGCCCACTTTATCCGGGACTACCTCGGGACAATGAGCAGTTCTTC	CASSPLYPGLPRDNEQFF
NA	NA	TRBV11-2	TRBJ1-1	TGTGCCAGCAGCTTAGGGGGAGGCGGGGGCAAGAGAAGAGAAGCTTTCTTT	CASSLGGGGGKRREAFF
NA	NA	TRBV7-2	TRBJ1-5	TGTGCCAGCAGCTACAAAGGAGGCAATCAGCCCCAGCATTTT	CASSYKGGNQPQHF
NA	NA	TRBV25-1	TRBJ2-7	TGTGCCAGCAGTGAATTTGGGAGAGGAGGGGAGCAGTACTTC	CASSEFGRGGEQYF
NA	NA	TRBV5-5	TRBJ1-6	TGTGCCAGCAGCTTCTCGGTTACCCTTTCACCCCTCCACTTT	CASSFSVTLSPLHF
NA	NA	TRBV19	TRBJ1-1	TGTGCCAGTATGTCGGGTGCGAACACTGAAGCTTTCTTT	CASMSGANTEAFF
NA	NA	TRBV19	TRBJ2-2	TGTGCCAGTAGTATAGGCCTACAGGGTTATGGAGGCGGGGAGCTGTTTTTT	CASSIGLQGYGGGELFF
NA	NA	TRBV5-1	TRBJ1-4	TGCGCCAGCAGCTTGGGATACCAGACAGGACCTAATGAAAAACTGTTTTTT	CASSLGYQTGPNEKLFF
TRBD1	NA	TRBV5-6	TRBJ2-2	TGTGCCAGCAGCTTAGGGGGCCTGAACACCGGGGAGCTGTTTTTT	CASSLGGLNTGELFF
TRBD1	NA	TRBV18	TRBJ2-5	TGTGCCAGCTCACGAAACTCCGGGACAGAAGAGACCCAGTACTTC	CASSRNSGTEETQYF
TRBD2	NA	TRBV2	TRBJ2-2	TGTGCCAGCAGAATAGCGGGGTACACCGGGGAGCTGTTTTTT	CASRIAGYTGELFF
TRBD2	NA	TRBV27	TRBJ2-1	TGTGCCAGCAGTTCCACAGCGGGAGGGAGGAATGAGCAGTTCTTC	CASSSTAGGRNEQFF
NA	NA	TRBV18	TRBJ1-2	TGTGCCAGCTCACCATACGAAGGGGGTACCTATGGCTACACCTTC	CASSPYEGGTYGYTF
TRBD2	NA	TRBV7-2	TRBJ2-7	TGTGCCAGCAGCTTTTCAAGACTAGCGGGGGCCTACGAGCAGTACTTC	CASSFSRLAGAYEQYF
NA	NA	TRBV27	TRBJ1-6	TGTGCCAGCAGCGAGCGGTTGCAGGGCTATAATTCACCCCTCCACTTT	CASSERLQGYNSPLHF
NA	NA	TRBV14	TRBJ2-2	TGTGCCAGCAGCCAAGGGGGAACTTCAATACCCACCGGGGAGCTGTTTTTT	CASSQGGTSIPTGELFF
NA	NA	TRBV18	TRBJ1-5	TGTGCCAGCTCACCACTCGGACTACGGGTGGATCAGCCCCAGCATTTT	CASSPLGLRVDQPQHF
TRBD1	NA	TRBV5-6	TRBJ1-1	TGTGCCAGCAGCTTGTTTGACAGGGCGAACACTGAAGCTTTCTTT	CASSLFDRANTEAFF
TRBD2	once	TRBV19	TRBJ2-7	TGTGCCAGTAGTATTAGTAGCGGGAGTTACGAGCAGTACTTC	CASSISSGSYEQYF
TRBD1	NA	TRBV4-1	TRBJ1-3	TGCGCCAGCAGCCGGAACAGGGGAGACACCATATATTTT	CASSRNRGDTIYF
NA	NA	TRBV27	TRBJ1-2	TGTGCCAGCAGTGGAACAGGGTCCTCCATAAGAGCTAACTATGGCTACACCTTC	CASSGTGSSIRANYGYTF
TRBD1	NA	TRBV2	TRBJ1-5	TGTGCCACCCAGGCAGGGGGCTGGGGCAATCAGCCCCAGCATTTT	CATQAGGWGNQPQHF
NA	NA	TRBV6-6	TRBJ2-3	TGTGCCAGCAGAAACCGACAGACTAGCACAGATACGCAGTATTTT	CASRNRQTSTDTQYF
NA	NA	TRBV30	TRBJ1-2	TGTGCCTGGAGTGTAATGGGCTATGGCTACACCTTC	CAWSVMGYGYTF
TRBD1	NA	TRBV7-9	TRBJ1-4	TGTGCCAGCAGCTTAGGACAGGGGATTAATGAAAAACTGTTTTTT	CASSLGQGINEKLFF